Here is one TCR beta chain with its context. This sample is part of a study of T cell responses to AZD1222 COVID-19 vaccine. The V end was cut by 1 base, the J end by 3 bases, with 0 bases between. Per germline, CDR1 SGHVS and CDR2 FNYEAQ. The CDR3 length is 11 residues. Sequencing was performed with immunoSEQ multiplex PCR; in TCRdb, only in-frame clones are kept and a portion is missing. The repertoire consists of 100,000 to 150,000 clones, with approximately 90% occurring once and the leading ten covering less than 9%. The V call is TRBV7-6, the J call TRBJ1-1; D is uncertain. This sample comprised peripheral blood, obtained on day 0 of AZD1222 vaccination. This TCR derives from an adult in good health. This CDR3 reads CASSLDTEAFF. The CDR3 region has the DNA TGTGCCAGCAGCTTAGACACTGAAGCTTTCTTT.